A selection of T cell receptor beta chains follows, all from one sample in a study of cytomegalovirus exposure and HLA in healthy donors. The data were produced by immunoSEQ multiplex PCR, yet TCRdb's version contains in-frame clones alone and is incomplete. The table has approximately 99,000 clones, about 80% seen once. What was sequenced was PBMCs. These TCRs come from a male donor in good health and CMV-seropositive. Each CDR3 is given with its conserved first and last residue. Each record gives: J gene, clone size, D gene, V gene, CDR3 protein, CDR3 DNA. The D gene is left open where the match is weak. The listing skips clone size in some rows; elsewhere it reads once, few, many or a size class.

j_gene: TRBJ2-1
abundance: -
d_gene: TRBD2
v_gene: TRBV4-3
CDR3aa: CGSSPEPHPGGYNEQFF
CDR3nt: TGCGGCAGCAGCCCCGAACCTCATCCGGGAGGCTACAATGAGCAGTTCTTC

j_gene: TRBJ2-1
abundance: -
d_gene: -
v_gene: TRBV7-2
CDR3aa: CASSSGSGELNNEQFF
CDR3nt: TGTGCCAGCAGCTCTGGAAGCGGTGAGCTGAACAATGAGCAGTTCTTC

j_gene: TRBJ1-3
abundance: -
d_gene: -
v_gene: TRBV5-6
CDR3aa: CASSPGSNTIYF
CDR3nt: TGTGCCAGCTCGCCCGGTTCGAACACCATATATTTT

j_gene: TRBJ1-2
abundance: -
d_gene: TRBD1
v_gene: TRBV4-3
CDR3aa: CASSQATGANYGYTF
CDR3nt: TGCGCCAGCAGCCAGGCGACAGGGGCTAACTATGGCTACACCTTC

j_gene: TRBJ1-1
abundance: -
d_gene: -
v_gene: TRBV27
CDR3aa: CASSLIRTMNTEAFF
CDR3nt: TGTGCCAGCAGTTTAATAAGGACTATGAACACTGAAGCTTTCTTT

j_gene: TRBJ1-5
abundance: -
d_gene: -
v_gene: TRBV15
CDR3aa: CATSRQFSLGTGGQPQHF
CDR3nt: TGTGCCACCAGCAGACAGTTCTCCCTCGGGACGGGAGGTCAGCCCCAGCATTTT

j_gene: TRBJ1-2
abundance: -
d_gene: TRBD1
v_gene: TRBV4-1
CDR3aa: CASSQDYGQGVSGYTF
CDR3nt: TGCGCCAGCAGCCAAGACTACGGACAGGGGGTTAGTGGCTACACCTTC

j_gene: TRBJ1-1
abundance: -
d_gene: -
v_gene: TRBV5-1
CDR3aa: CASSGAPPDTEAFF
CDR3nt: TGCGCCAGCAGCGGAGCTCCGCCCGACACTGAAGCTTTCTTT

j_gene: TRBJ2-5
abundance: -
d_gene: TRBD2
v_gene: TRBV4-2
CDR3aa: CATGLAGDQETQYF
CDR3nt: TGTGCCACCGGACTAGCGGGGGACCAAGAGACCCAGTACTTC

j_gene: TRBJ2-7
abundance: -
d_gene: -
v_gene: TRBV7-9
CDR3aa: CSSSLIQGEQYF
CDR3nt: TGTTCCAGCAGCCTCATCCAGGGGGAGCAGTACTTC

j_gene: TRBJ1-4
abundance: -
d_gene: -
v_gene: TRBV6-1
CDR3aa: CASSEAPGLGKEKLFF
CDR3nt: TGTGCCAGCAGTGAAGCGCCGGGACTGGGAAAGGAAAAACTGTTTTTT

j_gene: TRBJ1-1
abundance: -
d_gene: -
v_gene: TRBV7-9
CDR3aa: CASSEAGYTEAFF
CDR3nt: TGTGCCAGCAGCGAAGCAGGGTACACTGAAGCTTTCTTT

j_gene: TRBJ1-6
abundance: once
d_gene: TRBD1
v_gene: TRBV14
CDR3aa: CASQVGQGSGSPLHF
CDR3nt: TGTGCCAGCCAAGTCGGACAGGGAAGCGGTTCACCCCTCCACTTT

j_gene: TRBJ1-1
abundance: -
d_gene: TRBD1
v_gene: TRBV2
CDR3aa: CASSVGDRGAFF
CDR3nt: TGTGCCAGCAGTGTCGGGGACAGGGGAGCTTTCTTT

j_gene: TRBJ2-3
abundance: few
d_gene: -
v_gene: TRBV5-5
CDR3aa: CASSLVVTPDTQYF
CDR3nt: TGTGCCAGCAGCTTGGTCGTCACACCAGATACGCAGTATTTT

j_gene: TRBJ1-2
abundance: few
d_gene: TRBD1
v_gene: TRBV6-6
CDR3aa: CASRQGTNYGYTF
CDR3nt: TGTGCCAGCCGACAGGGGACTAACTATGGCTACACCTTC

j_gene: TRBJ2-1
abundance: -
d_gene: TRBD2
v_gene: TRBV9
CDR3aa: CASSVAGTSGAPYNEQFF
CDR3nt: TGTGCCAGCAGCGTAGCCGGGACTAGCGGGGCCCCCTACAATGAGCAGTTCTTC

j_gene: TRBJ2-5
abundance: -
d_gene: -
v_gene: TRBV9
CDR3aa: CASSAPRDTQQETQYF
CDR3nt: TGTGCCAGCAGCGCCCCCCGGGACACACAACAAGAGACCCAGTACTTC

j_gene: TRBJ2-7
abundance: -
d_gene: TRBD1
v_gene: TRBV7-8
CDR3aa: CANSQGQGLEQYF
CDR3nt: TGTGCCAACTCCCAGGGACAGGGGTTGGAGCAGTACTTC

j_gene: TRBJ1-1
abundance: -
d_gene: TRBD1
v_gene: TRBV2
CDR3aa: CASSETGSFTEAFF
CDR3nt: TGTGCCAGCAGTGAGACAGGGAGTTTCACTGAAGCTTTCTTT

j_gene: TRBJ1-3
abundance: -
d_gene: TRBD1
v_gene: TRBV7-2
CDR3aa: CASSRQGAGNTIYF
CDR3nt: TGTGCCAGCAGCCGACAGGGGGCTGGAAACACCATATATTTT

j_gene: TRBJ1-1
abundance: once
d_gene: TRBD1
v_gene: TRBV4-3
CDR3aa: CASSQVKQGANEAFF
CDR3nt: TGCGCCAGCAGCCAAGTAAAACAGGGGGCGAATGAAGCTTTCTTT

j_gene: TRBJ1-1
abundance: -
d_gene: -
v_gene: TRBV7-2
CDR3aa: CASSYPDTEAFF
CDR3nt: TGTGCCAGCAGTTATCCCGACACTGAAGCTTTCTTT

j_gene: TRBJ2-1
abundance: -
d_gene: TRBD1
v_gene: TRBV5-4
CDR3aa: CAYVQGGGLNEQFF
CDR3nt: TGTGCCTACGTACAGGGGGGTGGTTTGAATGAGCAGTTCTTC

j_gene: TRBJ2-3
abundance: -
d_gene: -
v_gene: TRBV4-1
CDR3aa: CASSPAGTGTDTQYF
CDR3nt: TGCGCCAGCAGTCCCGCGGGGACGGGCACAGATACGCAGTATTTT

j_gene: TRBJ1-6
abundance: -
d_gene: -
v_gene: TRBV7-2
CDR3aa: CASSLGEFNSPLHF
CDR3nt: TGTGCCAGCAGCTTAGGAGAGTTTAATTCACCCCTCCACTTT

j_gene: TRBJ1-1
abundance: -
d_gene: TRBD1
v_gene: TRBV29-1
CDR3aa: CSVGPTGVEAFF
CDR3nt: TGCAGCGTGGGACCCACAGGGGTGGAGGCTTTCTTT

j_gene: TRBJ2-5
abundance: -
d_gene: TRBD1
v_gene: TRBV7-2
CDR3aa: CASSLHPGQGRETQYF
CDR3nt: TGTGCCAGCAGCCTACATCCGGGACAGGGAAGAGAGACCCAGTACTTC

j_gene: TRBJ1-2
abundance: -
d_gene: -
v_gene: TRBV7-9
CDR3aa: CATEGGGYTF
CDR3nt: TGTGCCACAGAGGGCGGAGGCTACACCTTC

j_gene: TRBJ2-7
abundance: -
d_gene: -
v_gene: TRBV6-6
CDR3aa: CASSSDMVYEQYF
CDR3nt: TGTGCCAGCAGTTCGGACATGGTCTACGAGCAGTACTTC

j_gene: TRBJ1-1
abundance: -
d_gene: TRBD1
v_gene: TRBV6-5
CDR3aa: CASSSFRGRAFF
CDR3nt: TGTGCCAGCAGTTCCTTCAGGGGGAGGGCTTTCTTT

j_gene: TRBJ2-5
abundance: -
d_gene: TRBD2
v_gene: TRBV5-1
CDR3aa: CASSWGGDGETQYF
CDR3nt: TGCGCCAGCAGCTGGGGGGGGGACGGAGAGACCCAGTACTTC

j_gene: TRBJ2-7
abundance: -
d_gene: -
v_gene: TRBV18
CDR3aa: CASYNDAESYEQYF
CDR3nt: TGTGCCAGTTATAATGACGCGGAATCCTACGAGCAGTACTTC

j_gene: TRBJ2-7
abundance: -
d_gene: -
v_gene: TRBV18
CDR3aa: CASSPSTGHEQYF
CDR3nt: TGTGCCAGCTCACCGTCGACAGGACACGAGCAGTACTTC

j_gene: TRBJ1-1
abundance: -
d_gene: -
v_gene: TRBV30
CDR3aa: CAWSAPLGGKMNTEAFF
CDR3nt: TGTGCCTGGAGTGCCCCCTTGGGGGGAAAGATGAACACTGAAGCTTTCTTT

j_gene: TRBJ1-1
abundance: few
d_gene: -
v_gene: TRBV7-8
CDR3aa: CASSLVGGNTEAFF
CDR3nt: TGTGCCAGCAGCTTAGTGGGGGGAAACACTGAAGCTTTCTTT

j_gene: TRBJ1-2
abundance: few
d_gene: -
v_gene: TRBV4-3
CDR3aa: CASSQGWGVYGYTF
CDR3nt: TGCGCCAGCAGCCAAGGTTGGGGGGTGTATGGCTACACCTTC

j_gene: TRBJ1-5
abundance: -
d_gene: -
v_gene: TRBV10-2
CDR3aa: CASSAEILSNQPQHF
CDR3nt: TGCGCCAGCAGTGCCGAGATCCTTAGCAATCAGCCCCAGCATTTT

j_gene: TRBJ2-1
abundance: -
d_gene: -
v_gene: TRBV30
CDR3aa: CAWSVGLTLETEQFF
CDR3nt: TGTGCCTGGAGTGTGGGTCTGACTCTGGAGACGGAGCAGTTCTTC

j_gene: TRBJ1-1
abundance: -
d_gene: TRBD1
v_gene: TRBV20-1
CDR3aa: CSAQGGLEAFF
CDR3nt: TGCAGTGCTCAGGGGGGCCTTGAAGCTTTCTTT